The 27 T cell receptor beta chains below all came from one sample that was sequenced in a study of cytomegalovirus exposure and HLA in healthy donors. Primers: 60 Vbeta forward and 13 Jbeta reverse. Using immunoSEQ multiplex PCR, the repertoire was profiled, and TCRdb retains in-frame clones only, with some absent. The sample consists of some 130,000 clones, roughly 80% of them appearing once. What was sequenced was PBMCs. Every receptor here comes from a male donor in good health and CMV-seronegative.

V usage is TRBV9 and J usage is TRBJ2-3; 8 bases agree with TRBD2. V shed 0 bases and J 1 base; nucleotides not matched to a gene: 4. There are 16 residues in the CDR3. Germline loops: CDR1 SGDLS, CDR2 YYNGEE. In DNA form, the CDR3 reads TGTGCCAGCAGCGTAGAAGCGGGAGCTGGCACAGATACGCAGTATTTT. It translates to CASSVEAGAGTDTQYF.

This rearrangement joins TRBV19 to TRBJ1-6; a weak D match, TRBD1 (5 bases). The germline V and J ends were trimmed by 3 bases and 0 bases, with 15 bases remaining between them. CDR3 length: 18 amino acids. Germline CDR1 and CDR2: LNHDA and SQIVND (reference sequence). The CDR3 spells CASSMPRTLSSYNSPLHF. CDR3 bases: TGTGCCAGTAGTATGCCTAGGACACTCAGCTCCTATAATTCACCCCTCCACTTT. The full variable domain, in which reference TRBV19 and TRBJ1-6 provide the parts outside the CDR3, is DGGITQSPKYLFRKEGQNVTLSCEQNLNHDAMYWYRQDPGQGLRLIYYSQIVNDFQKGDIAEGYSVSREKKESFPLTVTSAQKNPTAFYLCASSMPRTLSSYNSPLHFGNGTRLTVT.

CDR3 sequence: CASSQDSGYGYTF. The CDR3, as DNA: TGTGCCAGCAGCCAGGACAGCGGCTATGGCTACACCTTC. V usage is TRBV6-6 and J usage is TRBJ1-2; D possibly corresponds to TRBD1 (6 bases). The germline V and J ends were trimmed by 6 bases and 4 bases, with 12 bases remaining between them. The CDR3 runs to 13 residues. CDR1 and CDR2 (germline): MNHNY, SVGAGI (reference sequence).

The J gene is TRBJ2-3, the V gene TRBV4-3; D remains unclear. The V and J ends lost 3 bases and 4 bases respectively, with 8 bases between them. The CDR3 is 13 amino acids. Germline CDR1 is LGHNA and CDR2 is YSLEER. CDR3 in amino acids: CASSHQVADTQYF. CDR3 coding DNA: TGCGCCAGCAGCCATCAGGTCGCAGATACGCAGTATTTT.

The CDR3 sequence: CASGGTGELFF. CDR3 bases: TGTGCTAGCGGCGGCACCGGGGAGCTGTTTTTT. The chain uses TRBV7-7 and TRBJ2-2; perhaps TRBD2 as D (6 bases). Germline lookup yields CDR1 SSHAT and CDR2 FNYEAQ (reference sequence). The CDR3 loop spans 11 amino acids.

V and J are TRBV7-2 and TRBJ2-5, with 7 bases matching TRBD1. V lost 2 bases and J lost 5; bases outside the gene matches: 8. Per germline, CDR1 SGHTA and CDR2 FQGNSA. The CDR3 has 15 residues. CDR3 sequence (DNA): TGTGCCAGCAGCTTAAACAGGGGTGGAAGGGAGACCCAGTACTTC. Amino acid sequence: CASSLNRGGRETQYF.

The genes are TRBV20-1 and TRBJ2-5; maybe TRBD1 (6 bases). This CDR3 is built from 11 residues. V was cut by 8 bases and J by 2 bases, with 9 bases left in between. CDR1 and CDR2 from the germline V gene are DFQATT and SNEGSKA (reference sequence). This CDR3 reads CSSDRQETQYF. CDR3 in DNA: TGCAGTTCCGACAGGCAAGAGACCCAGTACTTC.

The chain couples TRBV30 to TRBJ1-1, with 8 bases aligning to TRBD1. This CDR3 is built from 14 residues. The germline V gene encodes CDR1 GTSNPN and CDR2 SVGIG (reference sequence). The junction had 5 bases not matched to a gene; V was cut back by 5 bases and J by 0 bases. The CDR3 here is CAWPHRGMNTEAFF. The CDR3 coding sequence is TGTGCCTGGCCCCACAGGGGGATGAACACTGAAGCTTTCTTT.

The rearrangement uses TRBV7-6 and TRBJ2-1, with D perhaps matching TRBD1 (5 bases). Germline V gene data show CDR1 as SGHVS and CDR2 as FNYEAQ. CDR3 length: 14 amino acids. Trimming shortened V by 0 bases and J by 6 bases, and 9 bases separated the two germline ends. CDR3 in DNA: TGTGCCAGCAGCTTAGCGCAGGGATCCAATGAGCAGTTCTTC. This encodes CASSLAQGSNEQFF.

V is TRBV30 and J is TRBJ2-7; 11 positions match TRBD1. The trim removed 4 bases at V and 2 bases at J, leaving 4 bases unmatched. The CDR3 extends over 14 amino acids. Germline V gives CDR1 GTSNPN, CDR2 SVGIG (reference sequence). The CDR3 DNA is TGTGCCTGGACCCCGGGACAGGGGGCCTACGAGCAGTACTTC. Translating gives CAWTPGQGAYEQYF.

The genes are TRBV18 and TRBJ1-1, with D maybe TRBD1 (5 bases). The CDR3 length is 15 residues. V was cut by 3 bases and J by 7 bases, with 18 bases left in between. Germline V gives CDR1 KGHSH, CDR2 LQKENI. The CDR3 DNA reads TGTGCCAGCTCACCGCGGCGCAGGGAAGGAGATGAAGCTTTCTTT. Translation gives CASSPRRREGDEAFF. Complete variable domain (other parts from reference TRBV18 and TRBJ1-1): NAGVMQNPRHLVRRRGQEARLRCSPMKGHSHVYWYRQLPEEGLKFMVYLQKENIIDESGMPKERFSAEFPKEGPSILRIQQVVRGDSAAYFCASSPRRREGDEAFFGQGTRLTVV.

This clone was detected only a few times. The gene calls are TRBV9 and TRBJ2-3; the match to TRBD2 covers 7 bases. Germline V gene data show CDR1 as SGDLS and CDR2 as YYNGEE. V trimming: 3 bases; J trimming: 5 bases; junction bases outside the gene matches: 9. The CDR3 has 15 amino acids. The DNA for the CDR3 is TGTGCCAGCAGCGAATGGGGGGGGGTCAAAGATACGCAGTATTTT. Encoded protein: CASSEWGGVKDTQYF.

This CDR3 is CASSLGLFPSGGSTDTQYF. The CDR3 coding sequence is TGTGCCAGCAGCTTAGGATTGTTTCCTAGCGGGGGTAGCACAGATACGCAGTATTTT. The gene calls are TRBV7-8 and TRBJ2-3, with 10 bases matching TRBD2. Germline CDR1 and CDR2: SGHVS and FQNEAQ. The junction had 10 bases not matched to a gene; V was cut back by 1 base and J by 0 bases. CDR3 length: 19 amino acids.

V is TRBV28 and J is TRBJ1-1, with 10 bases matching TRBD1. Trimming removed 5 bases from V and 3 bases from J; junction bases left unmatched: 3. The CDR3 covers 14 residues. CDR1 and CDR2 (germline): MDHEN, SYDVKM. As DNA, the CDR3 is TGTGCCAGCAGTGAGACAGGGGGCTACACTGAAGCTTTCTTT. This sequence encodes CASSETGGYTEAFF. Full variable domain (rest looked up from reference TRBV28 and TRBJ1-1): DVKVTQSSRYLVKRTGEKVFLECVQDMDHENMFWYRQDPGLGLRLIYFSYDVKMKEKGDIPEGYSVSREKKERFSLILESASTNQTSMYLCASSETGGYTEAFFGQGTRLTVV.

The chain carries TRBV18 and TRBJ2-2, with D perhaps matching TRBD2 (5 bases). Trimming took off 1 base at V and 6 bases at J, with 12 bases between the two ends. CDR1 and CDR2 (germline): KGHSH, LQKENI. This CDR3 is 15 amino acids long. The CDR3 sequence: CASSPLGISAGELFF. CDR3 nucleotides: TGTGCCAGCTCACCACTCGGGATATCGGCCGGGGAGCTGTTTTTT.

The V gene is TRBV10-3, the J gene TRBJ2-7; TRBD2 is a possible D gene (5 bases). In germline, CDR1 is ENHRY, CDR2 SYGVKD. Trimming pared 0 bases from V and 5 bases from J, leaving 11 bases between. CDR3 size: 14 residues. In DNA form, the CDR3 reads TGTGCCATCAGTGAGTCTTTTAGCGCGAACGAGCAGTACTTC. Translating it yields CAISESFSANEQYF.

This rearrangement joins TRBV9 to TRBJ1-6; unclear D gene. CDR3 length: 16 amino acids. With 0 bases removed from V and 0 bases from J, the gap between germline ends came to 7 bases. CDR1 and CDR2 from the germline V gene are SGDLS and YYNGEE. The CDR3 coding sequence is TGTGCCAGCAGCGTAGATGGCAGCTCCTATAATTCACCCCTCCACTTT. Amino acid sequence: CASSVDGSSYNSPLHF.

This chain joins TRBV25-1 and TRBJ2-1, with 9 bases that match TRBD2. Germline V gives CDR1 MGHDK, CDR2 SYGVNS. V lost 1 base to trimming and J lost 2 bases; unmatched junction nucleotides: 3. The CDR3 loop spans 16 amino acids. CDR3 nucleotide sequence: TGTGCCAGCAGTGAATTCGGCGGGGGGGCCTACAATGAGCAGTTCTTC. It yields the protein CASSEFGGGAYNEQFF. Together with reference TRBV25-1 and TRBJ2-1, the CDR3 gives the full variable domain: EADIYQTPRYLVIGTGKKITLECSQTMGHDKMYWYQQDPGMELHLIHYSYGVNSTEKGDLSSESTVSRIRTEHFPLTLESARPSHTSQYLCASSEFGGGAYNEQFFGPGTRLTVL.

Of note for this clone: Because the CDR3's place on the DNA is in doubt, the DNA is left out and the CDR3 is given as listed by TCRdb. The chain uses TRBV21-1 and TRBJ2-7; no DNA check was done on the table's D call, TRBD2. TRBV21-1 is a pseudogene segment. Ends included, the CDR3 has 17 residues. The CDR3 region is CASSKVVGNGSSYKQYF.

The DNA for the CDR3 is TGTGCCAGCAGCTCCCGGAGCTACGAGCAGTACTTC. Amino acid sequence: CASSSRSYEQYF. This chain connects TRBV7-2 to TRBJ2-7; D gene ambiguous. Trimming shortened V by 4 bases and J by 3 bases, and 7 bases separated the two germline ends. The germline V gene encodes CDR1 SGHTA and CDR2 FQGNSA. The CDR3 totals 12 residues. The full variable domain, with the rest looked up from reference TRBV7-2 and TRBJ2-7, is GAGVSQSPSNKVTEKGKDVELRCDPISGHTALYWYRQSLGQGLEFLIYFQGNSAPDKSGLPSDRFSAERTGGSVSTLTIQRTQQEDSAVYLCASSSRSYEQYFGPGTRLTVT.

The chain has TRBV19 and TRBJ2-3; D gene unclear. CDR1 is LNHDA and CDR2 is SQIVND in the germline V gene (reference sequence). The CDR3 extends over 14 amino acids. Trimming shortened V by 4 bases and J by 2 bases, and 10 bases separated the two germline ends. Written as DNA, the CDR3 is TGTGCCAGTAGTAGAGGCCTAAACACAGATACGCAGTATTTT. Translation gives CASSRGLNTDTQYF.

A remark on this clone: The junction and the germline gene differ at one end; a read error may be behind it. This chain uses TRBV7-7 with TRBJ2-3; tentative D call: TRBD2 (6 bases). This CDR3 contains 13 residues. Looked up from germline, CDR1 is SSHAT and CDR2 is FNYEAQ (reference sequence). CDR3 amino acids: CASSLAEADTQYF. The CDR3 coding sequence is TGTGCTAGCAGCTTAGCGGAGGCAGATACGCAGTATTTT.

The chain recombines TRBV10-2 with TRBJ2-7; weak D call: TRBD2 (6 bases). The CDR3 is 15 residues long. CDR1 WSHSY and CDR2 SAAADI come from the germline V gene. V was trimmed by 5 bases and J by 7 bases, leaving 21 bases between them. CDR3 sequence: CASSLQSREVREQYF. CDR3 DNA sequence: TGCGCCAGCAGTTTACAGTCGAGGGAGGTCAGAGAGCAGTACTTC.

This chain links TRBV7-9 with TRBJ2-7; D is undetermined. The germline V gene has CDR1 SEHNR and CDR2 FQNEAQ (reference sequence). The V and J ends lost 5 bases and 4 bases respectively, with 9 bases between them. The CDR3 runs to 12 residues. The CDR3 bases are TGTGCCAGCAGCATCAACAAATACGAGCAGTACTTC. This encodes CASSINKYEQYF.

The chain has TRBV7-2 and TRBJ2-7, with 9 bases identical to TRBD1. The CDR3 runs to 16 residues. Looked up from germline, CDR1 is SGHTA and CDR2 is FQGNSA. J lost 0 bases, V lost 1 base, and 4 bases had no gene match. CDR3 DNA: TGTGCCAGCAGCTTAGGGACAGGGGTGGGCTCCTACGAGCAGTACTTC. This sequence encodes CASSLGTGVGSYEQYF.

This clone was picked up a small number of times. This sequence joins TRBV14 and TRBJ1-5, with a possible D match to TRBD1 (5 bases). The germline gives CDR1 SGHDN, CDR2 FVKESK. V was clipped by 2 bases and J by 2 bases, with 10 bases between them. The CDR3 extends over 15 amino acids. The CDR3: CASSQLVRGNQPQHF. The CDR3 DNA reads as TGTGCCAGCAGCCAATTGGTCAGGGGCAATCAGCCCCAGCATTTT.

The genes are TRBV7-2 and TRBJ2-1; no clear D. The V and J ends lost 3 bases and 8 bases respectively, with 17 bases between them. Germline CDR1 and CDR2: SGHTA and FQGNSA. The CDR3 runs to 15 residues. CDR3: CASSFNSAAYDEQFF. CDR3 nucleotides: TGTGCCAGCAGCTTTAATTCGGCGGCATACGATGAGCAGTTCTTC.